The sequence of this T cell receptor (beta chain) was determined in a study of blood T cell repertoires in COVID-19. In the original processing: Cell counts per sample came from amplifying reference gene primers. Assay: immunoSEQ multiplex PCR; the TCRdb copy retains only in-frame clones and omits some. D and trimming come from the DNA, and the V and J calls and clone size come from that table. The table shows a few hundred thousand clones, with 85% to 90% occurring only once. This CDR3 contains 14 residues. The ends lost 4 bases at V and 5 bases at J; junction bases unmatched: 5. Germline loops: CDR1 MDHEN, CDR2 SYDVKM.

This sequence was found in a man between 60 and 70 years old with acute or convalescent COVID-19. The chain combines TRBV28 with TRBJ2-1, with TRBD1 matching 7 bases. Material: peripheral blood. DNA for the CDR3: TGTGCCAGCAGTTCGGGACAGTTAGACAATGAGCAGTTCTTC. This sequence encodes CASSSGQLDNEQFF.